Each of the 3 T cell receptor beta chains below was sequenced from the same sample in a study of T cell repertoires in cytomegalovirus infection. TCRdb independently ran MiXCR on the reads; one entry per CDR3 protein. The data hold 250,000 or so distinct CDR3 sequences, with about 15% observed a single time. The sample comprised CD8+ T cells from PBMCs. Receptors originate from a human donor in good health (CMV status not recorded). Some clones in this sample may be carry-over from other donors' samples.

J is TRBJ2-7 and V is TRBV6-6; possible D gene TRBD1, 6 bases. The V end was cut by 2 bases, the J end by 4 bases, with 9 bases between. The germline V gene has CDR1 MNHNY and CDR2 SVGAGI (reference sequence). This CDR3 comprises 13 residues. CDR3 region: CASSYPQGYEQYF. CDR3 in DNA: TGTGCCAGCAGTTACCCACAGGGTTACGAGCAGTACTTC.

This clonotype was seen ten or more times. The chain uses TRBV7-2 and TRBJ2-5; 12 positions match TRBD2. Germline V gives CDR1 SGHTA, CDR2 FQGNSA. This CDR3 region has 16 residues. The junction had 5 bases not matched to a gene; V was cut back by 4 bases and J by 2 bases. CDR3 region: CASSSLAGGQQETQYF. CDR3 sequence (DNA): TGTGCCAGCAGCTCGCTAGCGGGGGGGCAACAAGAGACCCAGTACTTC. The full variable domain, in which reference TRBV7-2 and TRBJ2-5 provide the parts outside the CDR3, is GAGVSQSPSNKVTEKGKDVELRCDPISGHTALYWYRQSLGQGLEFLIYFQGNSAPDKSGLPSDRFSAERTGGSVSTLTIQRTQQEDSAVYLCASSSLAGGQQETQYFGPGTRLLVL.

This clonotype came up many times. In DNA form, the CDR3 reads TGTGCCAGCAGTTCAGAAACCGTGAACACTGAAGCTTTCTTT. As protein: CASSSETVNTEAFF. The V gene is TRBV28, the J gene TRBJ1-1; D is ambiguous. Per the germline V gene, CDR1 is MDHEN and CDR2 is SYDVKM. CDR3 length equals 14 residues. Trimming took off 4 bases at V and 0 bases at J, with 9 bases between the two ends. The full variable domain, completed using reference TRBV28 and TRBJ1-1, is DVKVTQSSRYLVKRTGEKVFLECVQDMDHENMFWYRQDPGLGLRLIYFSYDVKMKEKGDIPEGYSVSREKKERFSLILESASTNQTSMYLCASSSETVNTEAFFGQGTRLTVV.